This T cell receptor beta chain originates from a study of CD8 T cells in Susac syndrome. Sequencing of TCR beta, carried out with a high-throughput approach, was applied to CD8+ and CD4+ T cells from the blood. Negative isolation was used for CD8+ and CD4+ T cells, and FACS enrichment was applied to TEMRA cells. RNA, at about 0.5 to 1 ug, was reverse transcribed with random hexamers. Multiplex immunoSEQ PCR targeted 54 Vbeta and 13 Jbeta TCR beta segments. TCRdb independently ran MiXCR on the immunoSEQ multiplex PCR reads; one entry per CDR3 protein. The sample lists fewer than 200,000 distinct CDR3 sequences, about 94% occurring once. Germline V gene sequence: CDR1 MGHDK, CDR2 SYGVNS. There are 11 residues in the CDR3. Broader study findings: Only a relatively small number of individuals were included in the TCR sequencing and HLA analysis.

Points on this clonotype: The antigen remains undetermined. Mismatch with germline at one junction end may stem from a read error.

The chain links TRBV25-1 to TRBJ1-1, with D perhaps matching TRBD1 (6 bases). The sequence was obtained from a human donor in good health. The sequencing input was CD4+ T cells from PBMCs. CDR3 DNA sequence: TGTGCCAGCAGTGTATCATACAGGGTAATCTTT. Amino acid sequence: CASSVSYRVIF. The entire variable domain, with the rest obtained from reference TRBV25-1 and TRBJ1-1, is as follows: EADIYQTPRYLVIGTGKKITLECSQTMGHDKMYWYQQDPGMELHLIHYSYGVNSTEKGDLSSESTVSRIRTEHFPLTLESARPSHTSQYLCASSVSYRVIFGQGTRLTVV.